One sample yielded the 31 T cell receptor beta chains listed below, sequenced in a study of T cell clonality in common variable immunodeficiency. These receptors have no known antigen. Method: immunoSEQ multiplex PCR; TCRdb's copy keeps in-frame clones and lacks some. This sample carries 28,000 or so clones, none of them present only once. General observations from the study: Common variable immunodeficiency TCR beta sequences reportedly had fewer deletions and N-nucleotide insertions.

The sequenced material came from peripheral blood mononuclear cells. Receptors were obtained from a human donor with common variable immunodeficiency.

Regarding this clone: Read sequence stops 3 residues before the CDR3 end, and the germline J gene provides the missing end. The chain couples TRBV7-2 to TRBJ1-2; D remains unclear. V shed 7 bases and J shed 3 bases, with 12 bases lying between them. The CDR3 spans 13 residues. CDR1 is SGHTA, CDR2 FQGNSA, per germline. Incomplete CDR3 DNA: TGTGCCAGCACCTCCGGGTCTCACTATGGC. Amino acid sequence: CASTSGSHYG. The full-length CDR3 reads as CASTSGSHYGYTF.

The table lists this clone with many counts. The missing CDR3 end, 3 residues past where the read stops, is filled in from the germline J gene. V is TRBV5-1 and J is TRBJ2-3; 8 bases match TRBD1. Per germline, CDR1 SGHRS and CDR2 YFSETQ. V lost 4 bases to trimming and J lost 2 bases; unmatched junction nucleotides: 9. The CDR3 is 16 amino acids. The CDR3 is CASSGRTGTFTDTQYF. CDR3 DNA, as far as it was read: TGCGCCAGCAGCGGACGGACAGGGACGTTCACAGATACG.

This clone was detected only a few times. The read ends 3 residues shy of where the CDR3 ends; the end is completed using the germline J gene. The gene calls are TRBV7-9 and TRBJ2-7; D gene unclear. Per germline, CDR1 SEHNR and CDR2 FQNEAQ (reference sequence). The V end was cut by 1 base, the J end by 5 bases, with 12 bases between. The CDR3 spans 14 residues. Here the CDR3 reads CASSLDKGPNEQYF. CDR3 DNA, as far as it was read: TGTGCCAGCAGCTTAGATAAGGGTCCCAACGAG.

This clone was counted only a few times. The read finishes 3 residues shy of the CDR3 end, and the germline J gene is used to complete it. The V and J genes are TRBV7-8 and TRBJ2-5, with D tentatively TRBD2 (5 bases). Trimming took off 6 bases at V and 4 bases at J, with 21 bases between the two ends. Per the germline V gene, CDR1 is SGHVS and CDR2 is FQNEAQ. This CDR3 comprises 16 residues. The part of the CDR3 DNA that was read is TGTGCCAGCAGGGCATCGGGGAGTAGCGACCGAGAGACC. It is translated as CASRASGSSDRET. The full CDR3 sequence reads CASRASGSSDRETQYF.

This clone came up many times. The CDR3 end falls 3 residues outside the read, so it is completed with the germline J gene. The V call is TRBV11-2, the J call TRBJ2-1; TRBD2 is a possible D gene (5 bases). The germline gives CDR1 SGHAT, CDR2 FQNNGV. The CDR3 runs 14 residues. V shed 3 bases and J shed 0 bases, with 6 bases lying between them. Partial CDR3 DNA: TGTGCCAGCAGCTTCGGGGACTCCTACAATGAG. Its translation is CASSFGDSYNE. The full CDR3 is CASSFGDSYNEQFF.

At least ten counts were recorded for this clone. The junction does not match germline at one end; this may be a read error. The CDR3 end falls 3 residues outside the read, so it is completed with the germline J gene. The chain employs TRBV7-7 and TRBJ2-1; 11 bases map to TRBD1. This CDR3 has 16 amino acids. Germline V gene lookup returns CDR1 SSHAT and CDR2 FNYEAQ (reference sequence). The covered CDR3 bases are TGTGCTAGCAGCTTGGATGGGACAGGGGGTATCAGTGAG. This sequence encodes CASSLDGTGGISE. The whole CDR3 protein reads CASSLDGTGGISEQFF.

This clone was observed many times. From the germline J gene comes the end of the CDR3, since the read stops 3 residues before it. The V gene is TRBV6-4, the J gene TRBJ2-3; TRBD2 aligns across 13 bases. CDR1 and CDR2 (germline): MRHNA, SNTAGT. The junction had 2 bases not matched to a gene; V was cut back by 5 bases and J by 3 bases. This CDR3 comprises 15 residues. The CDR3 loop reads CASSRTSGGTDTQYF. Partial CDR3 DNA: TGTGCCAGCAGTCGGACTAGCGGGGGTACAGATACG.

A remark on this clone: From the germline J gene comes the end of the CDR3, since the read stops 3 residues before it. The chain joins TRBV23-1 to TRBJ2-3; 10 nucleotides match TRBD2. TRBV23-1 is annotated as an ORF whose role is uncertain. The length of the CDR3 is 16 residues. V trimming: 10 bases; J trimming: 2 bases; junction bases outside the gene matches: 12. The sequenced part of the CDR3 DNA is TGCGCCACCATCAGCGGGGGGGCCTTCCACACAGATACG. Protein: CATISGGAFHTDT. The full CDR3 sequence reads CATISGGAFHTDTQYF.

This clone appeared a few times. The read is 3 residues too short to cover the CDR3 end, so that end is filled in from the germline J gene. The chain is built from TRBV19 and TRBJ2-3; TRBD2 matches at 8 bases. Unmatched junction bases numbered 3, after V lost 4 bases and J lost 0 bases. Germline V gives CDR1 LNHDA, CDR2 SQIVND (reference sequence). The CDR3 runs 15 residues. The CDR3 bases that were read are TGTGCCAGTAGTAGCGGGGGGTATAGCACAGATACG. It codes for CASSSGGYSTDT. The whole CDR3 reads CASSSGGYSTDTQYF.

As regards this clone: The read stops 3 residues short of the end of the CDR3; the missing end is completed from the germline J gene. The chain carries TRBV2 and TRBJ2-2, with D perhaps matching TRBD1 (5 bases). The V end was cut by 4 bases, the J end by 4 bases, with 13 bases between. The CDR3 totals 15 residues. CDR1 SNHLY and CDR2 FYNNEI come from the germline V gene. The sequenced part of the CDR3 DNA is TGTGCCAGCAGTGTCTCCCAGGGCGGCACCGGGGAG. Amino acids: CASSVSQGGTGE. The CDR3 in full is CASSVSQGGTGELFF.

This clone has more than one count but fewer than ten. The DNA ends 3 residues before the CDR3 does, and the rest of the CDR3 is filled in from the germline J gene. V usage is TRBV2 and J usage is TRBJ2-3; TRBD1 matches at 9 bases. CDR1 is SNHLY and CDR2 is FYNNEI in the germline V gene. The CDR3 spans 15 residues. Trimming at V came to 6 bases and at J to 1 base, leaving 5 bases not matched to a gene. CDR3 bases read: TGTGCCAGCAGCCGGACAGGGGAGGGCACAGATACG. Translation gives CASSRTGEGTDT. The full CDR3 sequence reads CASSRTGEGTDTQYF.

This clone was detected only a few times. The sequence runs out 3 residues before the end of the CDR3; the remainder is reconstructed from the germline J gene. V usage is TRBV7-3 and J usage is TRBJ2-2, with a tentative D call TRBD1 (5 bases). The CDR3 is 15 residues long. Germline loops: CDR1 SGHTA, CDR2 FQGTGA. V was trimmed by 5 bases and J by 6 bases, leaving 16 bases between them. The sequenced CDR3 bases are TGTGCCAGCAGCCAAAATTACGGACAAGCCGGGGAG. The encoded protein is CASSQNYGQAGE. In full, the CDR3 is CASSQNYGQAGELFF. Full variable domain (outside the CDR3, taken from reference TRBV7-3 and TRBJ2-2): GAGVSQTPSNKVTEKGKYVELRCDPISGHTALYWYRQSLGQGPEFLIYFQGTGAADDSGLPNDRFFAVRPEGSVSTLKIQRTERGDSAVYLCASSQNYGQAGELFFGEGSRLTVL.

This clone was seen only a few times. The CDR3 is cut off 3 residues early in the read; its end comes from the germline J gene. The V call is TRBV18, the J call TRBJ2-7; D uncertain. The V end lost 4 bases, the J end lost 4 bases, and 17 bases lay between the germline ends. Per germline, CDR1 KGHSH and CDR2 LQKENI. The CDR3 has 15 amino acids. CDR3 amino acids: CASSHTGQFVYEQYF. Partial CDR3 DNA: TGTGCCAGCTCACACACGGGTCAGTTTGTTTACGAG.

This clone was seen a few times. Read data end 3 residues before the CDR3 end; the end is taken from the germline J gene. This rearrangement joins TRBV7-2 to TRBJ2-7, with TRBD2 matching 10 bases. Germline-derived CDR1 and CDR2 are SGHTA and FQGNSA. The CDR3 is made up of 15 amino acids. V dropped 2 bases and J dropped 4; count of bases not matched to a gene: 5. The CDR3 here is CASSLRSGGEYEQYF. The part of the CDR3 DNA that was read is TGTGCCAGCAGCTTACGCAGCGGGGGGGAATACGAG. Filled out from reference TRBV7-2 and TRBJ2-7, the complete variable domain reads GAGVSQSPSNKVTEKGKDVELRCDPISGHTALYWYRQSLGQGLEFLIYFQGNSAPDKSGLPSDRFSAERTGGSVSTLTIQRTQQEDSAVYLCASSLRSGGEYEQYFGPGTRLTVT.

This clone was counted only a few times. The read ends 3 residues early relative to the CDR3; the germline J gene fills the gap. V is TRBV18 and J is TRBJ1-4; D possibly corresponds to TRBD1 (6 bases). Between the trimmed V and J ends, which lost 2 bases and 8 bases, there was a span of 15 bases. The CDR3 is 15 residues long. CDR1 KGHSH and CDR2 LQKENI come from the germline V gene. The CDR3 DNA, read in part, is TGTGCCAGCTCACCAGGCAGCTCTCAGGGGGAAAAA. It specifies CASSPGSSQGEK. The CDR3 reads in full as CASSPGSSQGEKLFF. The full variable domain, rest sourced from reference TRBV18 and TRBJ1-4, is NAGVMQNPRHLVRRRGQEARLRCSPMKGHSHVYWYRQLPEEGLKFMVYLQKENIIDESGMPKERFSAEFPKEGPSILRIQQVVRGDSAAYFCASSPGSSQGEKLFFGSGTQLSVL.

This clone appeared many times. The CDR3 end falls 3 residues outside the read, so it is completed with the germline J gene. This rearrangement joins TRBV6-2 or TRBV6-3 to TRBJ1-2, with D unclear. The CDR3 has 13 residues. Germline lookup yields CDR1 MNHEY and CDR2 SVGEGT. The CDR3 sequence is CASSSTLLRGYTF. Incomplete CDR3 DNA: TGTGCCAGCAGTTCGACACTTCTTAGAGGC.

This clone has more than one count but fewer than ten. The DNA ends 3 residues before the CDR3 does, and the rest of the CDR3 is filled in from the germline J gene. This rearrangement joins TRBV19 to TRBJ1-5; 8 bases line up with TRBD1. This CDR3 has 18 amino acids. Per germline, CDR1 LNHDA and CDR2 SQIVND (reference sequence). Trimming cost V 5 bases and J 1 base; bases outside gene matches: 13. CDR3 protein: CASSLTGGYQFSNQPQHF. CDR3 bases read: TGTGCCAGTAGTCTAACAGGGGGGTATCAATTCAGCAATCAGCCC.

To note about this clone: The CDR3 extends 3 residues past the end of the read, so its final part is completed from the germline J gene. This chain joins TRBV23-1 and TRBJ2-2; possible D gene TRBD1, 5 bases. TRBV23-1 is classed as an ORF, of uncertain function. V was trimmed by 2 bases and J by 5 bases, leaving 12 bases between them. The CDR3 length is 15 residues. The CDR3 here is CASSQQAGPTGELFF. The sequenced CDR3 bases are TGCGCCAGCAGTCAACAGGCAGGGCCGACCGGGGAG.

There are a few counts of this clone. Read sequence stops 3 residues before the CDR3 end, and the germline J gene provides the missing end. The chain uses TRBV7-2 and TRBJ1-5, with a tentative D call TRBD1 (6 bases). Trimming took off 5 bases at V and 2 bases at J, with 13 bases between the two ends. Germline-derived CDR1 and CDR2 are SGHTA and FQGNSA. This CDR3 contains 15 residues. The sequenced part of the CDR3 DNA is TGTGCCAGCAGCCCCCGTTCAGGGGGCAATCAGCCC. Translation gives CASSPRSGGNQP. The full-length CDR3 reads as CASSPRSGGNQPQHF. Combining the CDR3 with reference TRBV7-2 and TRBJ1-5 gives the whole variable domain GAGVSQSPSNKVTEKGKDVELRCDPISGHTALYWYRQSLGQGLEFLIYFQGNSAPDKSGLPSDRFSAERTGGSVSTLTIQRTQQEDSAVYLCASSPRSGGNQPQHFGDGTRLSIL.

This clone was picked up a small number of times. Read coverage stops 3 residues before the CDR3 terminus; the germline J gene supplies the remainder. V usage is TRBV5-1 and J usage is TRBJ2-7, with D possibly matching TRBD1 (6 bases). The V end lost 1 base, the J end lost 0 bases, and 8 bases lay between the germline ends. The germline V gene has CDR1 SGHRS and CDR2 YFSETQ. CDR3 size: 14 residues. CDR3 DNA (partial): TGCGCCAGCAGCTTGACAGGGAGCTCCTACGAG. Translation: CASSLTGSSYE. In full, the CDR3 reads CASSLTGSSYEQYF.

This clone was observed a few times. The CDR3 is cut off 3 residues early in the read; its end comes from the germline J gene. The rearrangement links TRBV20-1 to TRBJ2-5, with a weak D call TRBD1 (6 bases). Germline V gene sequence: CDR1 DFQATT, CDR2 SNEGSKA (reference sequence). This CDR3 is 13 amino acids long. V was shortened by 6 bases and J by 0 bases, with 11 bases between the two germline ends. CDR3 DNA, as far as it was read: TGCAGTGCAAGTGGACAGAACCAAGAGACC. It is translated as CSASGQNQET. The full CDR3 is CSASGQNQETQYF.

This clone came up many times. CDR3 region: CSVASDRAGYGYTF. The CDR3 DNA, read in part, is TGCAGCGTTGCTAGCGACAGGGCCGGTTACGGC. The genes are TRBV29-1 and TRBJ1-2; 7 bases align to TRBD1. The CDR3 end lies 3 residues beyond the end of the read and is filled in from the germline J gene. The CDR3 totals 14 residues. Germline CDR1 reads SQVTM; CDR2 reads ANQGSEA.

This clone was detected ten times or more. The CDR3 loop reads CSARGATQYF. The CDR3 bases that were read are TGCAGTGCTAGGGGCGCGACC. The chain joins TRBV20-1 to TRBJ2-5; D is unresolved. With the read ending 3 residues before the CDR3 end, the germline J gene is used to fill in that end. The CDR3 has 10 amino acids. Per germline, CDR1 DFQATT and CDR2 SNEGSKA (reference sequence). V was trimmed by 3 bases and J by 7 bases, leaving 6 bases between them.

This clone was picked up many times. At one boundary the junction diverges from the germline segment, which might be a read error. The CDR3 goes on 3 residues after the read ends, and that part is filled in from the germline J gene. The chain recombines TRBV20-1 with TRBJ2-1; 8 nucleotides line up with TRBD2. This CDR3 comprises 14 residues. From germline, CDR1 is DFQATT and CDR2 SNEGSKA (reference sequence). The sequenced part of the CDR3 DNA is TGCAGTGCTGGAGAGCGGGGGACCTACAATGAG. It is translated as CSAGERGTYNE. The entire CDR3 is CSAGERGTYNEQFF.

This clone was seen ten or more times. The read terminates 3 residues before the CDR3 end, so the remaining end is supplied by the germline J gene. The chain joins TRBV5-1 to TRBJ1-6; a weak D match, TRBD1 (5 bases). The length of the CDR3 is 15 residues. V was trimmed by 0 bases and J by 9 bases, leaving 13 bases between them. CDR1 and CDR2 (germline): SGHRS, YFSETQ. The CDR3 bases that were read are TGCGCCAGCAGCTTGGACGGGGGGATCGGTTCACCC. It codes for CASSLDGGIGSP. The whole CDR3 protein reads CASSLDGGIGSPLHF.

About this clone itself: The read finishes 3 residues shy of the CDR3 end, and the germline J gene is used to complete it. This chain connects TRBV6-1 to TRBJ2-7; possibly TRBD1 or TRBD2 for D (5 bases each). This CDR3 region has 14 residues. Per the germline V gene, CDR1 is MNHNS and CDR2 is SASEGT. V shed 1 base and J shed 0 bases, with 7 bases lying between them. The CDR3 bases that were read are TGTGCCAGCAGTGAAGGAGGGGACTCCTACGAG. Residues: CASSEGGDSYE. The full CDR3 protein reads CASSEGGDSYEQYF.

The table lists this clone with a few counts. The read halts 3 residues ahead of the CDR3 end, with the missing end drawn from the germline J gene. This chain uses TRBV30 with TRBJ2-7; D is uncertain. The CDR3 has 12 residues. Germline V gene lookup returns CDR1 GTSNPN and CDR2 SVGIG (reference sequence). Trimming pared 3 bases from V and 1 base from J, leaving 7 bases between. CDR3 DNA, as far as it was read: TGTGCCTGGAGCGGCGGTTCCTACGAG. Translated: CAWSGGSYE. The entire CDR3 sequence reads CAWSGGSYEQYF.

There are many counts of this clone. Sequencing ends 3 residues short of the CDR3 end; the germline J gene provides the rest. V usage is TRBV20-1 and J usage is TRBJ2-3, with D maybe TRBD1 (7 bases). This CDR3 is built from 15 residues. In germline, CDR1 is DFQATT, CDR2 SNEGSKA (reference sequence). V was pared by 4 bases and J by 2 bases, with 16 bases between. CDR3 sequence: CSAKPGGSYTDTQYF. The DNA read from the CDR3 is TGCAGTGCTAAACCAGGGGGGTCCTACACAGATACG.

This clone was detected ten times or more. With the read ending 3 residues before the CDR3 end, the germline J gene is used to fill in that end. This chain joins TRBV7-3 and TRBJ2-7; D may be TRBD2 (5 bases). CDR3 size: 13 residues. Germline-derived CDR1 and CDR2 are SGHTA and FQGTGA. V lost 5 bases, J lost 2 bases, and 10 bases lay in between. The CDR3 sequence: CASSPPGTYEQYF. The sequenced part of the CDR3 DNA is TGTGCCAGCAGCCCTCCGGGGACCTACGAG.

This clone has a handful of counts. The CDR3 end is not reached by the read, which stops 3 residues before it; the germline J gene fills it in. J is TRBJ2-7 and V is TRBV5-1; 7 positions agree with TRBD1. Trimming took 4 bases from V and 6 from J; bases not matched to a gene: 4. Germline loops: CDR1 SGHRS, CDR2 YFSETQ. The CDR3 is 12 residues long. The CDR3 region is CASSPTGLEQYF. CDR3 DNA, as far as it was read: TGCGCCAGCAGCCCGACAGGGCTCGAG.

This clone turned up a few times. The CDR3 end lies 3 residues beyond the end of the read and is filled in from the germline J gene. The rearrangement links TRBV18 to TRBJ1-6; perhaps TRBD1 as D (5 bases). The CDR3 has 14 residues. CDR1 is KGHSH, CDR2 LQKENI, per germline. The sequenced CDR3 bases are TGTGCCAGCTCACCACCGGTACAGGCCCAAACC. It specifies CASSPPVQAQT. The full CDR3 protein reads CASSPPVQAQTLHF.